This T cell receptor beta chain is drawn from a study of PD-L1 blockade in urothelial cancer. This clone was seen a few times. CDR1 and CDR2 (germline): GTSNPN, SVGIG (reference sequence). The V segment lost 2 bases and the J segment 2 bases; nucleotides outside the gene matches: 4. The CDR3 is made up of 15 amino acids. Described time point: pretreatment peripheral blood. TCRdb's copy holds only in-frame clones and misses some; the assay was immunoSEQ multiplex PCR. This sample has 35,000 or so clones; over 70% occur once, and the top ten carry 15% to 19%. The clonotype originates from a man between 60 and 70 years old with urothelial cancer. Here the sequenced sample was PBMCs, taken around atezolizumab (anti-PD-L1) treatment. V and J are TRBV30 and TRBJ1-2; 11 positions agree with TRBD1. In DNA, the CDR3 is TGTGCCTGGAGTACCGGGACAGGGGGGAACTATGGCTACACCTTC. Protein sequence: CAWSTGTGGNYGYTF.